The 21 T cell receptor beta chains given below trace back to one sample, sequenced in a study of blood T cell repertoires in COVID-19. Sequencing was performed with immunoSEQ multiplex PCR; in TCRdb, only in-frame clones are kept and a portion is missing. The sample includes about 42,000 clones, 86% of them seen just once. The specimen was peripheral blood. All receptors derive from a man between 65 and 85 years old with acute or convalescent COVID-19.

This rearrangement joins TRBV18 to TRBJ1-3; D is unresolved. V lost 4 bases and J 7 bases, leaving 17 bases between the germline ends. This CDR3 contains 15 residues. Germline V gene lookup returns CDR1 KGHSH and CDR2 LQKENI. CDR3 amino acids: CASSQIEGKGNTIYF. Here the CDR3 DNA reads TGTGCCAGCTCACAAATTGAGGGAAAGGGCAACACCATATATTTT.

The chain joins TRBV27 to TRBJ2-6; 8 bases line up with TRBD1. V dropped 10 bases and J dropped 1; count of bases not matched to a gene: 3. The germline gives CDR1 MNHEY, CDR2 SMNVEV (reference sequence). This CDR3 region has 14 residues. The chain's CDR3 is CATRTGSGANVLTF. As DNA, the CDR3 is TGTGCCACCAGGACAGGGTCTGGGGCCAACGTCCTGACTTTC. The full variable domain, completed using reference TRBV27 and TRBJ2-6, is EAQVTQNPRYLITVTGKKLTVTCSQNMNHEYMSWYRQDPGLGLRQIYYSMNVEVTDKGDVPEGYKVSRKEKRNFPLILESPSPNQTSLYFCATRTGSGANVLTFGAGSRLTVL.

The chain links TRBV7-9 to TRBJ2-7; 9 bases are shared with TRBD1. The CDR3 is 16 residues long. CDR1 and CDR2 from the germline V gene are SEHNR and FQNEAQ (reference sequence). V was clipped by 1 base and J by 6 bases; unmatched bases: 10. The CDR3 nucleotides are TGTGCCAGCAGCTTAGGGGCGGGACAGGGACCTAGCGAGCAGTACTTC. This codes for CASSLGAGQGPSEQYF.

The rearrangement joins TRBV6-2 or TRBV6-3 to TRBJ2-7, with TRBD2 matching 7 bases. The CDR3 is 14 residues long. V lost 5 bases, J lost 6 bases, and 10 bases stayed unmatched. Germline V gene sequence: CDR1 MNHEY, CDR2 SVGEGT. Here the CDR3 reads CASSRGTGGLEQYF. The CDR3 DNA sequence: TGTGCCAGCAGTCGGGGGACGGGGGGTCTCGAGCAGTACTTC.

This chain's CDR3 is CASSYSGQALREAFF. The CDR3 nucleotides read TGTGCCAGCAGTTACTCGGGACAGGCCCTAAGAGAAGCTTTCTTT. The chain recombines TRBV6-6 with TRBJ1-1; 8 positions agree with TRBD1. This CDR3 has 15 residues. V lost 0 bases to trimming and J lost 8 bases; unmatched junction nucleotides: 8. Germline lookup yields CDR1 MNHNY and CDR2 SVGAGI (reference sequence).

V gene TRBV10-1 combines with J gene TRBJ2-3, with 9 bases that match TRBD2. From germline, CDR1 is WNHNN and CDR2 SYGVQD (reference sequence). J gave up 2 bases and V 4 bases, and 4 bases lay outside the gene matches. The CDR3 is 15 amino acids. CDR3 amino acids: CASSGVAGATDTQYF. The DNA for the CDR3 is TGCGCCAGCAGTGGAGTAGCGGGGGCCACAGATACGCAGTATTTT.

V gene TRBV7-2 combines with J gene TRBJ2-1; 7 bases are shared with TRBD2. The germline gives CDR1 SGHTA, CDR2 FQGNSA. The CDR3 extends over 15 amino acids. Trimming removed 5 bases from V and 8 bases from J; junction bases left unmatched: 12. CDR3 region: CASSPRRTSEDEQFF. DNA for the CDR3: TGTGCCAGCAGCCCGAGGAGGACTAGTGAGGATGAGCAGTTCTTC.

The chain combines TRBV6-6 with TRBJ1-3; 7 bases line up with TRBD1. This CDR3 region has 15 residues. In germline, CDR1 is MNHNY, CDR2 SVGAGI (reference sequence). V shed 0 bases and J 7 bases; nucleotides not matched to a gene: 6. DNA of the CDR3: TGTGCCAGCAGTTACTCGACAGGGACCGGGAACACCATATATTTT. This sequence encodes CASSYSTGTGNTIYF.

The table lists this clone with many counts. This chain links TRBV4-3 with TRBJ2-5, with D possibly matching TRBD1 (6 bases). This CDR3 is 15 amino acids long. The V gene's germline CDR1 is LGHNA and CDR2 YSLEER. V lost 1 base, J lost 5 bases, and 14 bases lay in between. CDR3 sequence reads: CASSQVEGERETQYF. In nucleotides, the CDR3 is TGCGCCAGCAGCCAAGTTGAGGGGGAGCGGGAGACCCAGTACTTC.

The chain uses TRBV10-3 and TRBJ1-5; the D gene is possibly TRBD1 (5 bases). Germline V gene sequence: CDR1 ENHRY, CDR2 SYGVKD. The CDR3 runs to 12 residues. Deletions cut 10 bases from V and 4 bases from J, with 11 bases between. CDR3 loop: CATQTENQPQHF. CDR3 sequence (DNA): TGTGCCACCCAGACAGAGAATCAGCCCCAGCATTTT.

This clone was counted only a few times. This rearrangement joins TRBV6-1 to TRBJ1-5; no clear D. Germline V gene data show CDR1 as MNHNS and CDR2 as SASEGT. The CDR3 spans 17 residues. V was pared by 2 bases and J by 0 bases, with 14 bases between. The CDR3 region is CASSELQEVVSNQPQHF. The CDR3 region has the DNA TGTGCCAGCAGTGAACTTCAAGAGGTAGTTAGCAATCAGCCCCAGCATTTT.

This chain joins TRBV5-4 and TRBJ2-5; 7 bases align to TRBD2. Unmatched junction bases numbered 2, after V lost 4 bases and J lost 5 bases. The CDR3 has 12 residues. Germline V gives CDR1 SGHNT, CDR2 YYREEE (reference sequence). CDR3 sequence (DNA): TGTGCCAGCAGCGGTAGCGGGGAGACCCAGTACTTC. It specifies CASSGSGETQYF.

The J gene is TRBJ1-1, the V gene TRBV9; 8 bases match TRBD1. CDR3 length: 14 residues. Germline V gives CDR1 SGDLS, CDR2 YYNGEE. V shed 0 bases, J shed 8 bases, and the junction held 6 bases outside the gene matches. The CDR3 coding sequence is TGTGCCAGCAGCGTAGAGCCGGCAGGGGGCGAAGCTTTCTTT. This encodes CASSVEPAGGEAFF.

The chain uses TRBV3-1 (or the pseudogene TRBV3-2) and TRBJ1-3, with TRBD1 matching 8 bases. Germline CDR1 and CDR2: LGHDT and YNNKEL (reference sequence). The length of the CDR3 is 14 residues. Unmatched junction bases numbered 4, after V lost 3 bases and J lost 6 bases. CDR3 in DNA: TGTGCCAGCAGCCAGGACAGGGACGCAAACACCATATATTTT. This codes for CASSQDRDANTIYF.

The count of this clone is one. V gene TRBV27 combines with J gene TRBJ1-1; D not certain. The CDR3 spans 14 residues. V was cut by 3 bases and J by 1 base, with 9 bases left in between. CDR1 MNHEY and CDR2 SMNVEV come from the germline V gene (reference sequence). CDR3 sequence (DNA): TGTGCCAGCAGTTTCCGGGAAGGGAACACTGAAGCTTTCTTT. Translation: CASSFREGNTEAFF.

The rearrangement links TRBV3-1 (or the pseudogene TRBV3-2) to TRBJ1-1; D is ambiguous. This CDR3 has 13 amino acids. The V and J ends lost 1 base and 4 bases respectively, with 7 bases between them. Germline lookup yields CDR1 LGHDT and CDR2 YNNKEL (reference sequence). The CDR3 region is CASSQVSSTEAFF. CDR3 bases: TGTGCCAGCAGCCAAGTCTCCTCCACTGAAGCTTTCTTT.

This chain connects TRBV7-9 to TRBJ1-5, with D unresolved. Germline V CDR1 and CDR2: SEHNR, FQNEAQ (reference sequence). The CDR3 is 14 residues long. Trimming took off 5 bases at V and 0 bases at J, with 8 bases between the two ends. CDR3 protein: CASSQQYSNQPQHF. The CDR3 nucleotides read TGTGCCAGCAGCCAACAATATAGCAATCAGCCCCAGCATTTT.

The chain combines TRBV5-5 with TRBJ1-4; D remains ambiguous. Germline V CDR1 and CDR2: SGHKS, YYEKEE (reference sequence). The V end lost 4 bases, the J end lost 0 bases, and 16 bases lay between the germline ends. The CDR3 has 17 residues. CDR3 sequence (DNA): TGTGCCAGCAGCACCTACAGCCACCCTGCAACTAATGAAAAACTGTTTTTT. As protein: CASSTYSHPATNEKLFF.

This clone has just one count. CDR3 coding DNA: TGTGCCTGGAGTCGGATGGACCATAGAATAGCGGATACGCAGTATTTT. It is translated as CAWSRMDHRIADTQYF. V and J are TRBV30 and TRBJ2-3, with D perhaps TRBD2 (5 bases). This CDR3 has 16 amino acids. Trimming took 2 bases from V and 6 from J, leaving 21 bases between them. Per germline, CDR1 GTSNPN and CDR2 SVGIG (reference sequence).

DNA for the CDR3: TGTGCCAGCAGTTACCGGGAAGTTCAGCCCCAGCATTTT. Its protein product is CASSYREVQPQHF. The chain carries TRBV6-6 and TRBJ1-5; D remains unclear. Germline CDR1 is MNHNY and CDR2 is SVGAGI (reference sequence). The CDR3 runs to 13 residues. V lost 2 bases and J lost 6, with 8 bases in between.

V is TRBV5-1 and J is TRBJ2-6, with TRBD1 matching over 9 bases. The germline V gene has CDR1 SGHRS and CDR2 YFSETQ. The J segment lost 2 bases and the V segment lost 2 bases, leaving 5 bases of the junction unmatched. CDR3 length equals 17 residues. CDR3 sequence (DNA): TGCGCCAGCAGCTTCTCGGGGACAGGGACTGGGGCCAACGTCCTGACTTTC. Translation: CASSFSGTGTGANVLTF.